These T cell receptor beta chains were read from a single sample in a study of vaccination and CD4 T cells after COVID-19. TCRdb redid the calling of the PCR reads with MiXCR, one entry per CDR3 protein. The sample lists about 9,100 distinct CDR3 sequences; approximately 60% were seen once. No antigens are known for them. The sample was cultured CD4+ T cells from blood, taken after SARS-CoV-2 vaccination. The receptors were gathered from a human donor with COVID-19. The CDR3 runs from the conserved cysteine through the conserved F or W.

J gene | V gene | CDR3 protein
TRBJ1-5 | TRBV20-1 | CSHGGLGGNQPQHF
TRBJ2-2 | TRBV10-3 | CAIRTENTGELFF
TRBJ1-6 | TRBV19 | CASSLRAGYNSPLHF
TRBJ1-2 | TRBV6-5 | CASSYSTLGSGGYGYTF
TRBJ1-2 | TRBV4-3 | CASSQGFPGEGYTF
TRBJ1-1 | TRBV11-3 | CASSPGQVKDTEAFF
TRBJ1-2 | TRBV27 | CASSPSSGRAFYGYTF
TRBJ2-5 | TRBV4-1 | CASSQEGRPQETQYF
TRBJ1-1 | TRBV29-1 | CSVAGGSEAFF
TRBJ2-5 | TRBV5-1 | CASSRGGEETQYF
TRBJ2-5 | TRBV27 | CASSLSQGPQETQYF
TRBJ2-1 | TRBV7-6 | CASSQGGIGNEQFF
TRBJ2-7 | TRBV25-1 | CASRRNSYEQYF
TRBJ1-2 | TRBV6-2/TRBV6-3 | CASSFLQGYGYTF
TRBJ1-1 | TRBV29-1 | CSVATSSTEAFF
TRBJ2-7 | TRBV5-6 | CASSQTGQIYYEQYF